This is a list of T cell receptor beta chains from one sample in a study of neoadjuvant nivolumab and ipilimumab in lung cancer. Data came from immunoSEQ multiplex PCR; TCRdb stores just in-frame clones and leaves some out. The sample consists of some 10,000 clones, roughly four fifths of them appearing once. The material sequenced was tumor tissue, taken after neoadjuvant nivolumab, alone or with ipilimumab, at or shortly before surgery. The origin of the receptors is an adult with non-small cell lung cancer. Some clones in this sample may be carry-over from other donors' samples. Each CDR3 is given with its conserved first and last residue. The D gene is left open where the match is weak. Clone size is not always given. Where it is, it says once, few, many or a class for expanded clones.

j_gene | v_gene | abundance | d_gene | CDR3nt | CDR3aa
TRBJ2-1 | TRBV5-1 | - | - | TGCGCCAGCAGCTTGGGTGGGGCCCTGGCCACCAATGAGCAGTTCTTC | CASSLGGALATNEQFF
TRBJ1-1 | TRBV7-2 | - | - | TGTGCCAGCAGCCCCACGTCGTACAGCACTGAAGCTTTCTTT | CASSPTSYSTEAFF
TRBJ2-7 | TRBV7-2 | - | TRBD1 | TGTGCCAGCATCCATGAGGACAGGGGTTACGAGCAGTACTTC | CASIHEDRGYEQYF
TRBJ2-7 | TRBV5-4 | - | - | TGTGCCAGCAGCCAACTAGGGGCCTACGAGCAGTACTTC | CASSQLGAYEQYF
TRBJ2-7 | TRBV7-2 | - | TRBD1 | TGTGCCAGCGAGGACAGGGGGCATAACGAGCAGTACTTC | CASEDRGHNEQYF
TRBJ2-1 | TRBV30 | - | - | TGTGCCTGGAGTTACGGGGGTGAGCAGTTCTTC | CAWSYGGEQFF
TRBJ2-5 | TRBV29-1 | - | - | TGCAGCGTTGTGTGGGGGGAGACCCAGTACTTC | CSVVWGETQYF
TRBJ1-3 | TRBV6-1 | - | - | TGTGCCAGCAGTGAAATGGGGTCTGGAAACACCATATATTTT | CASSEMGSGNTIYF
TRBJ2-1 | TRBV5-1 | - | - | TGCGCCAGCAGCTTGGCCGGGTGGGAGCAGTTCTTC | CASSLAGWEQFF
TRBJ1-5 | TRBV2 | - | - | TGTGCCAGCAGTGGCGCTCGTGGGGGGCATCAGCCCCAGCATTTT | CASSGARGGHQPQHF
TRBJ2-3 | TRBV9 | - | TRBD2 | TGTGCCAGCAGCCCTCAGACTAGCGGGCTGAACACAGATACGCAGTATTTT | CASSPQTSGLNTDTQYF
TRBJ2-2 | TRBV10-3 | - | TRBD1 | TGTGCCATCAGGGACAGGGGGCCGATAAACGGGGAGCTGTTTTTT | CAIRDRGPINGELFF
TRBJ2-1 | TRBV7-8 | - | - | TGTGCCAGCAGCTTAGGGGCAGCGGCGGGCGGCTACAATGAGCAGTTCTTC | CASSLGAAAGGYNEQFF
TRBJ1-2 | TRBV18 | - | - | TGTGCCAGCTCACCCGGTACGGGGCTCGGCTATGGCTACACCTTC | CASSPGTGLGYGYTF
TRBJ1-5 | TRBV6-6 | - | - | TGTGCCAGCAGTGTCACAGGTTTCAATCAGCCCCAGCATTTT | CASSVTGFNQPQHF
TRBJ2-7 | TRBV7-9 | - | TRBD1 | TGTGCCAGCAGCCGACAGGGGGTCTACGAGCAGTACTTC | CASSRQGVYEQYF
TRBJ2-7 | TRBV7-2 | few | - | TGTGCCAGCAGCTTAGGTGTGGGCTACTACGAGCAGTACTTC | CASSLGVGYYEQYF
TRBJ2-7 | TRBV7-8 | - | - | TGTGCCAGCAGCTTAGTAGGGGCTTCCTACGAGCAGTACTTC | CASSLVGASYEQYF
TRBJ2-7 | TRBV7-8 | large | TRBD1 | TGTGCCAGCAGCGTCGGACAGGCCTACGAGCAGTACTTC | CASSVGQAYEQYF
TRBJ2-7 | TRBV18 | once | TRBD2 | TGTGCCAGCTCACCAGGGACTAGCGGGGGGCACGAGCAGTACTTC | CASSPGTSGGHEQYF
TRBJ1-1 | TRBV11-2 | - | TRBD1 | TGTGCCAGCAGCTTAATACACGCAGGGGGCAACACTGAAGCTTTCTTT | CASSLIHAGGNTEAFF
TRBJ2-2 | TRBV6-5 | - | - | TGTGCCAGCAGTCCGCTGGACGGGAGTATCGGGGAGCTGTTTTTT | CASSPLDGSIGELFF
TRBJ1-1 | TRBV5-6 | - | - | TGTGCCAGCAGGCCCGTTACAAACACTGAAGCTTTCTTT | CASRPVTNTEAFF
TRBJ1-1 | TRBV7-9 | - | - | TGTGCCAGCAGGCTTGACACATCGGCTGAAGCTTTCTTT | CASRLDTSAEAFF
TRBJ1-2 | TRBV4-1 | - | - | TGCGCCAGCAGCCAAGATCTCAGTGAGGGCTACACCTTC | CASSQDLSEGYTF
TRBJ2-6 | TRBV19 | - | - | TGTGCCAGTGCGAGAGGGGCTGGGGCCAACGTCCTGACTTTC | CASARGAGANVLTF
TRBJ2-1 | TRBV5-6 | - | - | TGTGCCAGCAGCTCGACAGACACCAATGAGCAGTTCTTC | CASSSTDTNEQFF
TRBJ1-1 | TRBV5-1 | - | - | TGCGCCAGCAGCCCGGGTGGGGGGCTCGCTGAAGCTTTCTTT | CASSPGGGLAEAFF
TRBJ2-6 | TRBV18 | - | - | TGTGCCAGCTCACCCTACGGCAGCTTTGGGGCCAACGTCCTGACTTTC | CASSPYGSFGANVLTF
TRBJ2-7 | TRBV6-1 | - | TRBD1 | TGTGCCAGCAGTGCATATTGGACAGGGGAGGGTTCGGAGCAGTACTTC | CASSAYWTGEGSEQYF
TRBJ2-1 | TRBV2 | - | - | TGTGCCAGCAGTGAAGCGTGGAACGCAAGAGATGAGCAGTTCTTC | CASSEAWNARDEQFF
TRBJ2-2 | TRBV20-1 | - | - | TGCAGTGCCAGACAGTCCGGGGAGCTGTTTTTT | CSARQSGELFF
TRBJ2-7 | TRBV10-3 | - | TRBD2 | TGTGCCATCAGCCAACTAGCGGCTCGGTACGAGCAGTACTTC | CAISQLAARYEQYF